These 4 T cell receptor beta chains originate from one sample sequenced in a study of control samples from healthy donors and cancer patients. TCRdb's copy holds only in-frame clones and misses some; the assay was immunoSEQ multiplex PCR. Of approximately 150,000 clones in the sample, 94% were seen once. The specimen sequenced was blood. The receptors derive from a middle-aged man in good health.

The DNA for the CDR3 is TGTGCCTGGAAATGGGAAACTTCCTATGGCTACACCTTC. Translated: CAWKWETSYGYTF. The chain combines TRBV30 with TRBJ1-2; D ambiguous. Germline V gene sequence: CDR1 GTSNPN, CDR2 SVGIG (reference sequence). CDR3 size: 13 residues. The V end was cut by 4 bases, the J end by 4 bases, with 13 bases between.

This clone showed up just once. In DNA, the CDR3 is TGTGCCAGCTGGGGGGTGGGAAATCAGCCCCAGCATTTT. Translating it yields CASWGVGNQPQHF. This chain connects TRBV6-6 to TRBJ1-5, with D possibly being TRBD1 (5 bases). Looked up from germline, CDR1 is MNHNY and CDR2 is SVGAGI (reference sequence). V lost 8 bases to trimming and J lost 4 bases, with 12 bases between them. The length of the CDR3 is 13 residues.

V usage is TRBV19 and J usage is TRBJ1-5; D not resolved. V was trimmed by 0 bases and J by 7 bases, leaving 10 bases between them. The CDR3 runs to 14 residues. CDR1 and CDR2 (germline): LNHDA, SQIVND (reference sequence). The CDR3 loop reads CASSIDQTGQPQHF. CDR3 in DNA: TGTGCCAGTAGTATAGACCAGACCGGACAGCCCCAGCATTTT.

This chain connects TRBV4-3 to TRBJ2-1; D possibly corresponds to TRBD2 (5 bases). Germline loops: CDR1 LGHNA, CDR2 YSLEER. The V and J ends lost 0 bases and 4 bases respectively, with 10 bases between them. The CDR3 consists of 15 residues. The CDR3 here is CASSQESTIYNEQFF. CDR3 nucleotide sequence: TGCGCCAGCAGCCAAGAATCGACTATATACAATGAGCAGTTCTTC.